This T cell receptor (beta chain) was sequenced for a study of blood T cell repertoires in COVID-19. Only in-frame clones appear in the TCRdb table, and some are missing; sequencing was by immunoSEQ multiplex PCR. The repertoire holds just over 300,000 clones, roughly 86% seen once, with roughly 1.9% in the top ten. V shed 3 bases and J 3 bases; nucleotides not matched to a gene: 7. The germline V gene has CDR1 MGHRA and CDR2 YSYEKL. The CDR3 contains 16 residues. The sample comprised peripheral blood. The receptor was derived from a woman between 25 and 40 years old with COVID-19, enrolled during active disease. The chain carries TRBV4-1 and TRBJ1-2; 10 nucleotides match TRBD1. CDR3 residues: CASSHNGQGGDYGYTF. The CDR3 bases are TGCGCCAGCAGCCATAATGGACAGGGGGGAGACTATGGCTACACCTTC.